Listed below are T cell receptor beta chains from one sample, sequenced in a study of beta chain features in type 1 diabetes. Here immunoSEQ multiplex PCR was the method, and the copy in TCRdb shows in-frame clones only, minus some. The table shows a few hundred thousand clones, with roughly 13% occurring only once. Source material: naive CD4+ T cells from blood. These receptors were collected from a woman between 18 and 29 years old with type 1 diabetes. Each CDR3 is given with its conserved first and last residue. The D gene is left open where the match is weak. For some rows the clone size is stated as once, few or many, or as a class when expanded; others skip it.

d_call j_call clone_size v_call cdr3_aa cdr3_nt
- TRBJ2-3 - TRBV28 CASSLFGTDTQYF TGTGCCAGCAGTTTATTCGGGACAGATACGCAGTATTTT
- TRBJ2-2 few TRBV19 CASSIAGNTGELFF TGTGCCAGTAGTATCGCGGGGAACACCGGGGAGCTGTTTTTT
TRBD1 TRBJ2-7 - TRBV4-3 CASSQDWGQNSYEQYF TGCGCCAGCAGCCAAGATTGGGGACAGAACTCCTACGAGCAGTACTTC
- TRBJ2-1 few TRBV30 CAWGQSYNEQFF TGTGCCTGGGGACAGTCCTACAATGAGCAGTTCTTC
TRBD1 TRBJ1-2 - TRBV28 CASSLGQVVVGGYTF TGTGCCAGCAGTCTTGGACAGGTGGTAGTCGGGGGCTACACCTTC
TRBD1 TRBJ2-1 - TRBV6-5 CASSPAGTGGNEQFF TGTGCCAGCAGCCCTGCCGGGACAGGGGGGAATGAGCAGTTCTTC
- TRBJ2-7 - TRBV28 CASSGGTLYEQYF TGTGCCAGCAGTGGGGGGACTCTCTACGAGCAGTACTTC
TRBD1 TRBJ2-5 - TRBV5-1 CASKPGQQETQYF TGCGCCAGTAAACCGGGACAGCAAGAGACCCAGTACTTC
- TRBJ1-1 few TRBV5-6 CASSHTGPGTEAFF TGTGCCAGCAGCCATACAGGGCCGGGAACTGAAGCTTTCTTT
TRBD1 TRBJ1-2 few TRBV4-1 CASSQVLDRGEGYTF TGCGCCAGCAGCCAAGTCCTCGACAGGGGCGAAGGCTACACCTTC
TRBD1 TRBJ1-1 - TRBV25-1 CASSDPQGTGTGRTEAFF TGTGCCAGCAGTGATCCACAGGGGACCGGGACAGGGCGGACTGAAGCTTTCTTT
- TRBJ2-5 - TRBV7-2 CASSTGETQYF TGTGCCAGCAGCACAGGGGAGACCCAGTACTTC
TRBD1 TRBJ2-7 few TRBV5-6 CASSSPKDRAFYEQYF TGTGCCAGCAGCTCCCCCAAGGACAGGGCGTTCTACGAGCAGTACTTC
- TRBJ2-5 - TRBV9 CASSVDWATETQYF TGTGCCAGCAGCGTAGACTGGGCCACTGAGACCCAGTACTTC
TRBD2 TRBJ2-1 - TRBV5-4 CASSLASGSSYNEQFF TGTGCCAGCAGCTTGGCCAGCGGGAGCTCCTACAATGAGCAGTTCTTC
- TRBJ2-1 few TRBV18 CASSPQGDSYNEQFF TGTGCCAGCTCACCACAAGGAGACTCCTACAATGAGCAGTTCTTC
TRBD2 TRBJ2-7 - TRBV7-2 CASSLERLAGGIREQYF TGTGCCAGCAGCTTAGAGCGGCTAGCGGGGGGGATACGCGAGCAGTACTTC
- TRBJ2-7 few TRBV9 CASSPQTGQYEQYF TGTGCCAGCAGCCCTCAGACAGGCCAGTACGAGCAGTACTTC
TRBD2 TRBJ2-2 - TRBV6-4 CASTERESRELFF TGTGCCAGCACCGAGCGGGAGTCAAGGGAGCTGTTTTTT
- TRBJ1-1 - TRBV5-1 CASSSPTVNTEAFF TGCGCCAGCAGTTCCCCGACAGTGAACACTGAAGCTTTCTTT
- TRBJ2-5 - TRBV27 CASPEGTQYF TGTGCCAGCCCCGAGGGGACCCAGTACTTC
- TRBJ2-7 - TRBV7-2 CASSRDSNYYEQYF TGTGCCAGCAGCCGGGACTCAAACTACTACGAGCAGTACTTC
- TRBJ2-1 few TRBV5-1 CASSLARSEQFF TGCGCCAGCAGCTTGGCCCGGAGTGAGCAGTTCTTC
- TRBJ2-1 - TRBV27 CASSPQANKQFF TGTGCCAGCAGCCCCCAGGCGAACAAGCAGTTCTTC
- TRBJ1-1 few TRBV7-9 CASSLDQVVGAFF TGTGCCAGCAGCTTAGATCAGGTTGTCGGAGCTTTCTTT
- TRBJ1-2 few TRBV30 CAWRTGTGYTF TGTGCCTGGAGAACAGGGACTGGCTACACCTTC
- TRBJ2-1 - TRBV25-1 CASSESSYNEQFF TGTGCCAGCAGTGAATCTTCCTACAATGAGCAGTTCTTC
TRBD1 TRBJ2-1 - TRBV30 CAWSHRGKRSYNEQFF TGTGCCTGGAGTCACAGGGGAAAGAGGTCCTACAATGAGCAGTTCTTC
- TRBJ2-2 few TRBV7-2 CASSLASARDTGELFF TGTGCCAGCAGCTTAGCTAGCGCAAGGGATACCGGGGAGCTGTTTTTT
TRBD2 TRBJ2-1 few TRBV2 CASSPTSVSQFF TGTGCCAGCAGTCCGACTAGCGTCTCGCAGTTCTTC
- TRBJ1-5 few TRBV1 CTSSRLGRGNQPQHF TGCACCAGCAGTCGCTTGGGGAGGGGTAATCAGCCCCAGCATTTT
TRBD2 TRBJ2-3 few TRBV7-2 CASSTGLAARTDTQYF TGTGCCAGCAGCACGGGACTAGCGGCTCGCACAGATACGCAGTATTTT
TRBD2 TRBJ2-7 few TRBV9 CASSVGGAGGPYEQYF TGTGCCAGCAGCGTAGGAGGGGCGGGAGGGCCGTACGAGCAGTACTTC
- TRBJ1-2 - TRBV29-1 CTRGVGGYTF TGCACCCGGGGGGTCGGTGGCTACACCTTC
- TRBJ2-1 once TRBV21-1 CASSYRNEQFF TGTGCCAGCAGCTATCGGAATGAGCAGTTCTTC
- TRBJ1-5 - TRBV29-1 CSVQHEHSNQPQHF TGCAGCGTTCAACACGAACATAGCAATCAGCCCCAGCATTTT
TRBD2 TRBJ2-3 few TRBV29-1 CSVPPSGRLDTQYF TGCAGCGTGCCTCCCAGCGGGAGGCTAGATACGCAGTATTTT
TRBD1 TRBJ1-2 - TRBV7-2 CASSHPSTLTGGGYTF TGTGCCAGCAGCCACCCTTCCACCTTGACAGGGGGAGGCTACACCTTC
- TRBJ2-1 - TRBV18 CASSPISVNEQFF TGTGCCAGCTCACCAATCAGTGTGAATGAGCAGTTCTTC
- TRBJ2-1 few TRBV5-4 CATAGVAVNEQFF TGTGCCACCGCCGGAGTAGCGGTAAATGAGCAGTTCTTC
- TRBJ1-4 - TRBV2 CARRRGTNEKLFF TGTGCCAGGAGAAGGGGGACTAATGAAAAACTGTTTTTT
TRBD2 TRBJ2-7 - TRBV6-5 CASSQRAGGGGEQYF TGTGCCAGCAGCCAGCGAGCGGGAGGAGGGGGCGAGCAGTACTTC
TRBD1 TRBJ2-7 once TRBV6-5 CASSLDRGNYEQYF TGTGCCAGCAGTTTAGACAGGGGGAACTACGAGCAGTACTTC
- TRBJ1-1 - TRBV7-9 CASSPPPLNTEAFF TGTGCCAGCAGCCCTCCCCCCCTGAACACTGAAGCTTTCTTT
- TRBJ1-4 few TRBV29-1 CSVADSAKLFF TGCAGCGTTGCGGACAGTGCAAAACTGTTTTTT
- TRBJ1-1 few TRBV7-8 CASSPVTEGTEAFF TGTGCCAGCAGCCCGGTCACCGAGGGAACTGAAGCTTTCTTT